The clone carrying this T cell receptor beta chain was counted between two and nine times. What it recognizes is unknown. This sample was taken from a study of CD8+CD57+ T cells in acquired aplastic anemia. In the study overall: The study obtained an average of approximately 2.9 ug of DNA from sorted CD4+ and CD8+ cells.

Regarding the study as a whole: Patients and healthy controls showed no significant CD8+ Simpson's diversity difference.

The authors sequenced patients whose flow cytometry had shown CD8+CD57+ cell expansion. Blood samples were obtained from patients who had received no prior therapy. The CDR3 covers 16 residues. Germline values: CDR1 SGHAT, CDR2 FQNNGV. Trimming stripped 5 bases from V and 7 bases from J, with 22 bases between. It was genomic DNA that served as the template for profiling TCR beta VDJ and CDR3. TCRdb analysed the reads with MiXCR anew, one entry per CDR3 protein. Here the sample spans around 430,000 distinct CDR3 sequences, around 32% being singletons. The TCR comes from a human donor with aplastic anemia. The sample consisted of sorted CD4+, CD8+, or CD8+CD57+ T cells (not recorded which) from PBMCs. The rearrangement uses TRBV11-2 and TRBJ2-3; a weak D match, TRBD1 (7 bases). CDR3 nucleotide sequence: TGTGCCAGCAGCCCAGCCTGGCGGGACAGAACTAATACGCAGTATTTT. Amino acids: CASSPAWRDRTNTQYF.